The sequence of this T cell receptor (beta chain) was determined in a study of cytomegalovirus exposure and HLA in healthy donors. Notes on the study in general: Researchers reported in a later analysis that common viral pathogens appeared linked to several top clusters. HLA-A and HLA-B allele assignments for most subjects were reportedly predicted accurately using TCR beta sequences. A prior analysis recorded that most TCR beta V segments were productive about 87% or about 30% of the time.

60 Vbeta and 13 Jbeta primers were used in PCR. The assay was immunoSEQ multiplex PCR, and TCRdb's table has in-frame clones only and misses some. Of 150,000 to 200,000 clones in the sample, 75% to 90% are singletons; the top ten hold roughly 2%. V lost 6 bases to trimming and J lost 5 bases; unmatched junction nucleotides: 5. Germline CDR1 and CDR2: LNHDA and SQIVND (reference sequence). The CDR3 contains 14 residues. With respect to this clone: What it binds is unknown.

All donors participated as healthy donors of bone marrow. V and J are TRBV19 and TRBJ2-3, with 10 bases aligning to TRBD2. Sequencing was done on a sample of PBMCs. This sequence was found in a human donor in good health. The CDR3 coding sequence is TGTGCCAGTAGGGAGCGGGGGGGCCTAGATACGCAGTATTTT. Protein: CASRERGGLDTQYF.